This T cell receptor beta chain was identified in a study of T cells in Graves' hyperthyroidism and ophthalmopathy. This clonotype appeared a few times. CDR1 is GTSNPN, CDR2 SVGIG, per germline (reference sequence). The CDR3 length is 16 residues. Trimming shortened V by 2 bases and J by 4 bases, and 19 bases separated the two germline ends. What was amplified from RNA transcripts were TCR beta CDR3 regions. The TCR CDR3 first-round RT-PCR relied on the HTBI primer set. TCRdb processed the multiplex PCR reads anew with MiXCR; each CDR3 protein has one entry. The sample includes around 540,000 distinct CDR3 sequences, 15% to 20% of them seen just once.

The V and J genes are TRBV30 and TRBJ2-3; D is uncertain. The sample taken for sequencing was blood. The receptor was isolated from a woman in her thirties with Graves' ophthalmopathy. The CDR3: CAWSSLDRNRPDTQYF. In DNA, the CDR3 is TGTGCCTGGAGTTCCCTAGACCGCAATCGTCCAGATACGCAGTATTTT.